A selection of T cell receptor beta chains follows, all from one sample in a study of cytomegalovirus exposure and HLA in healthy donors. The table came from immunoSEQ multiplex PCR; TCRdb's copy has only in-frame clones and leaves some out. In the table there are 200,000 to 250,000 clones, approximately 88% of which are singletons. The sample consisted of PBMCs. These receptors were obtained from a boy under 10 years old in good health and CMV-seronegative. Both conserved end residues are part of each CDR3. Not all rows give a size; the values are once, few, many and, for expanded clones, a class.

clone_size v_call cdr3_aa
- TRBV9 CASSVAGRGADTEAFF
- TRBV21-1 CASSKGRAGGVGEQYF
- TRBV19 CASSPDRVGGQPQHF
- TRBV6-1 CASGRTGSYGYTF
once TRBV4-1 CASSQEGSARGEQYF
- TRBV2 CASSEVLAGRADTQYF
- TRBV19 CASIQTPQSYGYTF
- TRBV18 CASSPNQGTGTEAFF
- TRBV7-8 CASSWWTGKDQPQHF
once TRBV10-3 CAISESGTGDYGYTF
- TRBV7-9 CSSSLSAVGYTF
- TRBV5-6 CASSSQGTRAFF
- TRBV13 CASSLGREANYGYTF
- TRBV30 CAWRGAGADTQYF
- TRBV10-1 CASSESVESGNTIYF
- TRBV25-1 CASRGATQYF
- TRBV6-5 CASSYSRGSYEQYF
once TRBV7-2 CASSLGTDSGHEKLFF
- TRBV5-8 CASSSHRDRESGELFF
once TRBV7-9 CASSVTSGGNNEQFF
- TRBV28 CASNGDRVNDGYTF
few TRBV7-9 CASSLIQKGYTF
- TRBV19 CASSMESGQHSNQPQHF
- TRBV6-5 CASSYSNGGINEQFF
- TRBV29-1 CSVTGMNTEAFF
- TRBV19 CASSRAGDRTHGYTF
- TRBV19 CASRTSGKASYNEQFF
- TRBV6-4 CATIVVWESSYNEQFF
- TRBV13 CASSSRLAGDEQYF
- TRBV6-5 CASSYARDRGLEQYF
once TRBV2 CASTRTGGPDKNIQYF
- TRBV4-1 CASRASGVDSYNEQFF
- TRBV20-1 CSARDEETQYF
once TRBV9 CASSEGGETQYF
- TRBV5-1 CASSGGAGQPQHF
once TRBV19 CASTLAGGANYGYTF
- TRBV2 CASSSGYTDTQYF
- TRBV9 CASSVAPTGGVETQYF
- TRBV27 CASSLSPPSGSHEQYF
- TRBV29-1 CSVSPSGRPPDTQYF
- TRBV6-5 CASSYSTSVPYEQYF
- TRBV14 CASSQDRVAYYGYTF
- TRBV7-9 CASSRGQGSLPFF
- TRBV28 CASRPQGGGNTIYF
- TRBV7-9 CASSLGGGRDGYTF
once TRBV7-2 CASSSLGQTVGAFF
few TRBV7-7 CASSPGRQDEAFF
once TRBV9 CASSVAETDTQYF
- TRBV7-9 CASSLGQTSNTGELFF
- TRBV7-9 CASSLGRIGTALAEQYF
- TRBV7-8 CASSQMTSGGTEAFF
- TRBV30 CAWSVLPGSDTEAFF
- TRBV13 CASSLALNYEQYF
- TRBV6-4 CASTATGGSGELFF